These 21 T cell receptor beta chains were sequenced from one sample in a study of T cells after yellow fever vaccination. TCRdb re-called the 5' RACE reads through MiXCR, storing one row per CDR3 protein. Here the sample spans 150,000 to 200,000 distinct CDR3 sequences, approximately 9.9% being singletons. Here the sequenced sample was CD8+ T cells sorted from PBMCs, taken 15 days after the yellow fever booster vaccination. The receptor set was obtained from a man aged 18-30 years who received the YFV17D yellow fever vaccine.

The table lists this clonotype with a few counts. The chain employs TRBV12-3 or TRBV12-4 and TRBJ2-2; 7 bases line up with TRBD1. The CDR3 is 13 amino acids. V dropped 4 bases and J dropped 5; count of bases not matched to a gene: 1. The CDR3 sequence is CASSSTGTGELFF. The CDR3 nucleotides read TGTGCCAGCAGTTCGACAGGGACCGGGGAGCTGTTTTTT.

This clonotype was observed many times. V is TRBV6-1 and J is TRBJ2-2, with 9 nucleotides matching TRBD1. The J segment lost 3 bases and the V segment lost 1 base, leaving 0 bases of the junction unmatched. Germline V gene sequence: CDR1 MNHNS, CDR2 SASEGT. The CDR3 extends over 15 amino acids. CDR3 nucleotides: TGTGCCAGCAGTGAAGGGACAGGGGACACCGGGGAGCTGTTTTTT. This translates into CASSEGTGDTGELFF.

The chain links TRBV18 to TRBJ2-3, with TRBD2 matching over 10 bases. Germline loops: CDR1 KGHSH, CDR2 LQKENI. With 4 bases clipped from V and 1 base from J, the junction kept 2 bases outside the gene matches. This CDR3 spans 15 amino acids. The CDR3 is CASSQLAGRTDTQYF. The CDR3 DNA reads TGTGCCAGCTCACAACTAGCGGGGCGCACAGATACGCAGTATTTT.

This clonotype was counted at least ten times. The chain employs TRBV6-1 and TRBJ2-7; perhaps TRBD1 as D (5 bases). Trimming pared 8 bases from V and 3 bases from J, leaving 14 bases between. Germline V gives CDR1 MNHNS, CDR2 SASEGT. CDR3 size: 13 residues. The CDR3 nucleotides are TGTGCCAGCGGGGCAAACAGCTTCTACGAGCAGTACGTC. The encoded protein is CASGANSFYEQYV.

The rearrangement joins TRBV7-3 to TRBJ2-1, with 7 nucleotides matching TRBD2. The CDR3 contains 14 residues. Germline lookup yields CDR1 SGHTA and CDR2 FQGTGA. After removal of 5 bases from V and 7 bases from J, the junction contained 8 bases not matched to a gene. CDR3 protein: CASSPGGSGNEQFF. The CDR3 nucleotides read TGTGCCAGCAGCCCCGGGGGGTCCGGGAATGAGCAGTTCTTC.

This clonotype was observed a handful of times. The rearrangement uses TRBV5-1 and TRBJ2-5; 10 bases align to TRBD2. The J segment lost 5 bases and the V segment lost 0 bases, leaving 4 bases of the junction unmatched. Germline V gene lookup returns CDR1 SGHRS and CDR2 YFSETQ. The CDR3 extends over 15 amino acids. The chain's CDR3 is CASSLGLAGPETQYF. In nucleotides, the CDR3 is TGCGCCAGCAGCTTGGGACTAGCGGGTCCCGAGACCCAGTACTTC.

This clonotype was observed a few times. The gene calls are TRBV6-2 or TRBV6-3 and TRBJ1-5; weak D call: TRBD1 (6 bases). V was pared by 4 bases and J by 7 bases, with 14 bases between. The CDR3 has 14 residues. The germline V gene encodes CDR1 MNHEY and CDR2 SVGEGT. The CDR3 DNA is TGTGCCAGCAGTTTGCCAGGGGAGGTCCAGCCCCAGCATTTT. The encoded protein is CASSLPGEVQPQHF.

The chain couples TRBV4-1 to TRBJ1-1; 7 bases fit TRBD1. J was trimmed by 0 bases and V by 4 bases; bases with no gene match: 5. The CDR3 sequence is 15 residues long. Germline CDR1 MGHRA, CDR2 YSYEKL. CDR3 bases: TGCGCCAGCAGCCTCCGGGACAGTATGAACACTGAAGCTTTCTTT. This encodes CASSLRDSMNTEAFF.

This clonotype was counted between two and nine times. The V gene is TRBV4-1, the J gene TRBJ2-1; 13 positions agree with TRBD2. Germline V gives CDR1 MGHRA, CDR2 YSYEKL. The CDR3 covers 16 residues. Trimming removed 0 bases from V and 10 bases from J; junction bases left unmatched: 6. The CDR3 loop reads CASSQDGTSGGEEQFF. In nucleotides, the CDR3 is TGCGCCAGCAGCCAAGATGGAACTAGCGGGGGGGAGGAGCAGTTCTTC.

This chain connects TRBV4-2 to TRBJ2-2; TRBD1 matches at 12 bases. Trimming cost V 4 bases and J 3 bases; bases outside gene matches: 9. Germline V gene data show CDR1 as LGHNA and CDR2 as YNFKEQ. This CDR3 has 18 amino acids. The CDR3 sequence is CASSPQGQGAFDTGELFF. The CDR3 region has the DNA TGTGCCAGCAGCCCCCAGGGACAGGGGGCTTTCGACACCGGGGAGCTGTTTTTT.

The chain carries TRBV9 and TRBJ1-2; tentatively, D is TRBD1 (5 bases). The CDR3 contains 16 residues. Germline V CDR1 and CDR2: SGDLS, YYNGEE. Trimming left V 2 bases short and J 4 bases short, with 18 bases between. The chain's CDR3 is CASSVEGSVEAYGYTF. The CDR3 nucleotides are TGTGCCAGCAGCGTGGAGGGGTCGGTCGAGGCCTATGGCTACACCTTC.

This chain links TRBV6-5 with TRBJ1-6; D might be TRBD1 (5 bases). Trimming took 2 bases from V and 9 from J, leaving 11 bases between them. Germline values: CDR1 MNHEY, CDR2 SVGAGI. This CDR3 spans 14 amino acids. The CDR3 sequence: CASSYGTGSSPLHF. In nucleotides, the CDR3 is TGTGCCAGCAGTTACGGGACTGGAAGTTCACCCCTCCACTTT.

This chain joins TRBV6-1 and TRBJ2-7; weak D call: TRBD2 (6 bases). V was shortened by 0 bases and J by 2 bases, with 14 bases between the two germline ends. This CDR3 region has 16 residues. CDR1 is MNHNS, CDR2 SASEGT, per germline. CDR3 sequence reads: CASSEALRGSTYEQYF. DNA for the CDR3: TGTGCCAGCAGTGAAGCGCTTCGGGGGAGCACCTACGAGCAGTACTTC.

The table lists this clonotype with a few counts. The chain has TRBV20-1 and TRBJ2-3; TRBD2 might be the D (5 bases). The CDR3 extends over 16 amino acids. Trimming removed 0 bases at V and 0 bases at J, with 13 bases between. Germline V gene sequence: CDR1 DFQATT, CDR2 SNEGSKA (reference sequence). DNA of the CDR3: TGCAGTGCTAGAGATAGGCGGGCAGCAAGCACAGATACGCAGTATTTT. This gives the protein CSARDRRAASTDTQYF.

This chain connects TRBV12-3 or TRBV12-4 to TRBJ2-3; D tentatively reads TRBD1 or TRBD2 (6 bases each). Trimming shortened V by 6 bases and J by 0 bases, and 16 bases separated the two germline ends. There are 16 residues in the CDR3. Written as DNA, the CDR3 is TGTGCCAGCAGCCTCGGGGGCGGACCTAGCACAGATACGCAGTATTTT. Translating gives CASSLGGGPSTDTQYF.

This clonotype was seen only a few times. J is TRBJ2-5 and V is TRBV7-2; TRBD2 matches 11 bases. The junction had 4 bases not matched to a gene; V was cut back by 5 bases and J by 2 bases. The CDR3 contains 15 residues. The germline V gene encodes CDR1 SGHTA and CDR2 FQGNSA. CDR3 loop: CASSPGLAEQETQYF. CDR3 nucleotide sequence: TGTGCCAGCAGCCCGGGACTAGCGGAACAAGAGACCCAGTACTTC.

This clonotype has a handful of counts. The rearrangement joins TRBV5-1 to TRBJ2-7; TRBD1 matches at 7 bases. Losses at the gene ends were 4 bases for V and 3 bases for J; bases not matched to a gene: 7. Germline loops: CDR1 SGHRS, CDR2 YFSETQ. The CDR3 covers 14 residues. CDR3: CASSETGIGYEQYV. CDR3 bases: TGCGCCAGCAGCGAGACAGGGATCGGCTACGAGCAGTACGTC.

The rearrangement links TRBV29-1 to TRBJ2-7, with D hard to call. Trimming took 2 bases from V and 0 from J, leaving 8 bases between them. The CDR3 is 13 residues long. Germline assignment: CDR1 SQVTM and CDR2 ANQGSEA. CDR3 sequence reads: CSVEPSDSYEQYF. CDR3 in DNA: TGCAGCGTTGAACCCTCGGACTCCTACGAGCAGTACTTC.

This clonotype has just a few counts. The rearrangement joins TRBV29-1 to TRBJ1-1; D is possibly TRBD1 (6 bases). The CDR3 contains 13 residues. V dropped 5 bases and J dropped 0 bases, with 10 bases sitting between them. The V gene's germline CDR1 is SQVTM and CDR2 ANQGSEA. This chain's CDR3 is CSVSTGLNTEAFF. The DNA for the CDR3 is TGCAGCGTTTCCACAGGGCTGAACACTGAAGCTTTCTTT.

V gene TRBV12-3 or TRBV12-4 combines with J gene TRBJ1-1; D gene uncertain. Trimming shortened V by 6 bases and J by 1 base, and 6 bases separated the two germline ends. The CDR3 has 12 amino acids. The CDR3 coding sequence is TGTGCCAGCAGGTCGTGGAACACTGAAGCTTTCTTT. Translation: CASRSWNTEAFF.

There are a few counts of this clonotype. Written as DNA, the CDR3 is TGCAGTGCTAGAGCCCGTGAGGACAGGGGGCCTTATAGCAATCAGCCCCAGCATTTT. It is translated as CSARAREDRGPYSNQPQHF. The rearrangement joins TRBV20-1 to TRBJ1-5, with 11 bases that match TRBD1. CDR1 and CDR2 from the germline V gene are DFQATT and SNEGSKA (reference sequence). CDR3 length: 19 residues. The V gene end was trimmed by 1 base and the J gene end by 0 bases; junction bases not matched to a gene: 11.